This T cell receptor (beta chain) was captured by sequencing in a study of identical twins. A universal primer site was added by template switching, and unique molecular identifiers were carried by the cDNA. From the 5' RACE reads, TCRdb called clonotypes with MiXCR, one entry per CDR3 protein. The table shows some 250,000 distinct CDR3 sequences, with approximately 12% occurring only once. Notes on the study in general: There is a chance that invariant MAIT and iNKT cells partially muddied zero-insertion analyses. The abundant beta clonotypes from cord blood had fewer insertions, and memory repertoires had none of this.

This CDR3 has 19 residues. A note on this clonotype: Its antigen is not identified. The germline gene is not matched at one end of the junction; a read error may be the cause.

A further study also used this sample, focusing on yellow fever vaccine responses in identical twins. That report notes: Reportedly, twins' vaccine T cell responses looked partly convergent and partly personalized.

The sample taken for sequencing was memory (CD45RO+) T cells sorted from blood. J is TRBJ1-6 and V is TRBV12-3 or TRBV12-4, with D hard to call. This receptor was identified in a woman between 18 and 30 years old in good health. CDR3 in DNA: TGTGCCTGCAGTTCAGTGCGGTCCCCTCCGGGCTCCTATAATTCACCCCTCCACTTT. Its protein is CACSSVRSPPGSYNSPLHF.